This T cell receptor (beta chain) was found in a study of cytomegalovirus exposure and HLA in healthy donors. Trimming cost V 5 bases and J 10 bases; bases outside gene matches: 9. CDR1 is MNHNS, CDR2 SASEGT, per germline. The CDR3 is 15 amino acids. The study, taken as a whole, reports: Presence/absence analyses supposed approximately even sequencing depth among donors. HLA restriction was apparent for most CMV-associated TCR beta chains in a later analysis.

This PCR relied on a set of 60 Vbeta primers and 13 Jbeta primers. The data were produced by immunoSEQ multiplex PCR, yet TCRdb's version contains in-frame clones alone and is incomplete. The sample holds tens of thousands of clones, roughly 85% seen once. This clone was observed a few times. Antigen unknown. The V call is TRBV6-1, the J call TRBJ2-1; TRBD2 matches at 12 bases. Sequenced sample: PBMCs. The TCR comes from a female donor in good health and CMV-seronegative. CDR3 DNA sequence: TGTGCCAGCAGTTGGACTAGCGGGGACCCTGGGGAGCAGTTCTTC. Translating gives CASSWTSGDPGEQFF.